This T cell receptor (beta chain) was identified in a study of regulatory T cells in long-lasting Graves disease. The time point here: newly diagnosed GD, antithyroid drugs for less than 3 months. There was RNA extracted from PBMCs, and the TCR library was made from it. CDR3 length: 14 amino acids. Trimming cost V 5 bases and J 3 bases, with 14 bases left between them. The germline V gene encodes CDR1 SEHNR and CDR2 FQNEAQ (reference sequence). Construction of the TCR beta libraries employed iRepertoire HTBI primers in conjunction with Arm-PCR of CDR3 regions. TCRdb re-called the multiplex PCR reads through MiXCR, storing one row per CDR3 protein. The sample includes more than 400,000 distinct CDR3 sequences, 16% of them seen just once. Separately, the same data were catalogued under a study of T cells in Graves' hyperthyroidism and ophthalmopathy. That work states: In the blood, most expanded thyroid clonotypes above 0.001 appeared as well.

The clonotype originates from a woman aged 30 to 39 with Graves disease. The sequenced sample was peripheral blood mononuclear cells (PBMCs), obtained at new diagnosis, from a patient treated with antithyroid drugs. This rearrangement joins TRBV7-9 to TRBJ2-7; a weak D match, TRBD1 (6 bases). CDR3 loop: CASSLRGPSYEQYF. The CDR3 nucleotides are TGTGCCAGCAGCCTCAGGGGTCCCAGCTACGAGCAGTACTTC.